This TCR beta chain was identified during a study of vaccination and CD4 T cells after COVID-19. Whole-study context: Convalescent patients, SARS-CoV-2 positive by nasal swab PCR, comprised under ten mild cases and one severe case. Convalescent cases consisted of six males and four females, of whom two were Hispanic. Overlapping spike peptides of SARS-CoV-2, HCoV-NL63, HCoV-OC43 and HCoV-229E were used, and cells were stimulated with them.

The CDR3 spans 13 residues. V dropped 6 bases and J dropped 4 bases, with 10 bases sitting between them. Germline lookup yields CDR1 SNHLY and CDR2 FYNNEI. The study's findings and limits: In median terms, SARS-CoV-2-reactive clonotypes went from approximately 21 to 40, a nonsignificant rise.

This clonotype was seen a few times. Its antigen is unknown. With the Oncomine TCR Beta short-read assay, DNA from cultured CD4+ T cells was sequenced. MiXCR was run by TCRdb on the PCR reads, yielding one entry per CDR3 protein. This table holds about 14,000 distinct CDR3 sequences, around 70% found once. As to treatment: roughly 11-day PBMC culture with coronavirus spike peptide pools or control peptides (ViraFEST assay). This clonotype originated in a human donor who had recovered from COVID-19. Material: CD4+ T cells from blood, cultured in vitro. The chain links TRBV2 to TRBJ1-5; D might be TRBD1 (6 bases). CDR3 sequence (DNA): TGTGCCAGCAGGACTACAGGGAATCAGCCCCAGCATTTT. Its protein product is CASRTTGNQPQHF. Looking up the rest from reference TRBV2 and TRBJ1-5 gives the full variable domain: EPEVTQTPSHQVTQMGQEVILRCVPISNHLYFYWYRQILGQKVEFLVSFYNNEISEKSEIFDDQFSVERPDGSNFTLKIRSTKLEDSAMYFCASRTTGNQPQHFGDGTRLSIL.